This TCR beta chain was sequenced during a study of OX40 agonist ivuxolimab in advanced cancers. Whole-study context: An agonistic anti-OX40 (CD134) antibody, ivuxolimab, was used to treat the patients.

Study observations and caveats: Some patients without response likewise showed low normalized clonal expansion.

Only in-frame clones appear in the TCRdb table, and some are missing; sequencing was by immunoSEQ multiplex PCR. In the table there are about 58,000 clones, roughly 87% of which are singletons. As to this clone: The target antigen is unknown.

The sample in question was CD4+ or CD8+ T cells sorted from blood, obtained in a trial of the OX40 agonist ivuxolimab. This receptor was obtained from an adult with an advanced solid tumor such as melanoma, head and neck, liver or kidney cancer.

CDR3 DNA: TGTGCCAGCACCGGAGGGATGCCAGGGGGCTGGTCTGGGGCCAACGTCCTGACTTTC. Residues: CASTGGMPGGWSGANVLTF. The chain joins TRBV9 to TRBJ2-6; the match to TRBD1 covers 8 bases. From germline, CDR1 is SGDLS and CDR2 YYNGEE. The CDR3 has 19 amino acids. V lost 6 bases to trimming and J lost 1 base; unmatched junction nucleotides: 15.